The 10 T cell receptor beta chains reported below all come from one sample, sequenced in a study of a mutant IDH1 vaccine in newly diagnosed glioma. Specified time point: baseline, week 1 (first vaccination visit). Treatment indicated: pre-vaccination baseline after standard-of-care therapy. Sequencing used immunoSEQ multiplex PCR; TCRdb keeps in-frame clones, though not all of them. The table includes tens of thousands of clones, about 86% detected once. The sample was PBMCs, taken from a glioma patient treated with radiotherapy, temozolomide or both. The receptors originated from a man aged 30 to 39 with glioma.

J is TRBJ1-5 and V is TRBV7-8; 9 nucleotides align to TRBD1. V lost 6 bases, J lost 8 bases, and 8 bases stayed unmatched. This CDR3 contains 14 residues. The germline V gene encodes CDR1 SGHVS and CDR2 FQNEAQ. The chain's CDR3 is CASRRGTGKEPQHF. CDR3 nucleotides: TGTGCCAGCAGACGTGGGACAGGGAAGGAGCCCCAGCATTTT.

The chain carries TRBV12-5 and TRBJ2-1; D may be TRBD1 (5 bases). Germline CDR1 reads LGHNT; CDR2 reads FRNRAP. The CDR3 is made up of 15 amino acids. Trimming left V 5 bases short and J 3 bases short, with 14 bases between. Written as DNA, the CDR3 is TGTGCTAGTGGTAAATGGACACCCGGCTACAATGAGCAGTTCTTC. As protein: CASGKWTPGYNEQFF. Full variable domain (outside the CDR3, taken from reference TRBV12-5 and TRBJ2-1): DARVTQTPRHKVTEMGQEVTMRCQPILGHNTVFWYRQTMMQGLELLAYFRNRAPLDDSGMPKDRFSAEMPDATLATLKIQPSEPRDSAVYFCASGKWTPGYNEQFFGPGTRLTVL.

The table lists this clone with a few counts. The V and J genes are TRBV5-1 and TRBJ1-1; no definite D call. This CDR3 is 14 amino acids long. V was shortened by 1 base and J by 0 bases, with 7 bases between the two germline ends. Germline CDR1 is SGHRS and CDR2 is YFSETQ. The CDR3 loop reads CASSLSSLNTEAFF. The CDR3 DNA reads TGCGCCAGCAGCTTGAGTAGCTTGAACACTGAAGCTTTCTTT. Using reference TRBV5-1 and TRBJ1-1 for the parts outside the CDR3, the full variable domain is KAGVTQTPRYLIKTRGQQVTLSCSPISGHRSVSWYQQTPGQGLQFLFEYFSETQRNKGNFPGRFSGRQFSNSRSEMNVSTLELGDSALYLCASSLSSLNTEAFFGQGTRLTVV.

The J gene is TRBJ1-5, the V gene TRBV27; D uncertain. CDR1 and CDR2 from the germline V gene are MNHEY and SMNVEV (reference sequence). This CDR3 region has 16 residues. The V end was cut by 4 bases, the J end by 4 bases, with 17 bases between. In nucleotides, the CDR3 is TGTGCCAGCAGTTCACTAGACGGGTTAGGGAATCAGCCCCAGCATTTT. Translation gives CASSSLDGLGNQPQHF.

The gene calls are TRBV5-1 and TRBJ2-7; possibly TRBD2 for D (6 bases). CDR1 is SGHRS, CDR2 YFSETQ, per germline. The CDR3 sequence is 14 residues long. The germline V and J ends were trimmed by 3 bases and 1 base, with 11 bases remaining between them. The CDR3, as DNA: TGCGCCAGCAGCTCGAGCGGGCCTTCCTACGAGCAGTACTTC. Protein: CASSSSGPSYEQYF. The full variable domain, in which reference TRBV5-1 and TRBJ2-7 provide the parts outside the CDR3, is KAGVTQTPRYLIKTRGQQVTLSCSPISGHRSVSWYQQTPGQGLQFLFEYFSETQRNKGNFPGRFSGRQFSNSRSEMNVSTLELGDSALYLCASSSSGPSYEQYFGPGTRLTVT.

This clone was counted once. V usage is TRBV19 and J usage is TRBJ2-2; TRBD2 matches 8 bases. Trimming took 6 bases from V and 5 from J; bases not matched to a gene: 11. CDR1 LNHDA and CDR2 SQIVND come from the germline V gene (reference sequence). The length of the CDR3 is 16 residues. For the CDR3, the DNA is TGTGCCAGTAGCCTCCCAGGCGGGGGGAGGACCGGGGAGCTGTTTTTT. Translating gives CASSLPGGGRTGELFF.

This chain links TRBV5-6 with TRBJ2-7; 7 bases line up with TRBD1. The CDR3 consists of 13 residues. Germline CDR1 is SGHDT and CDR2 is YYEEEE. J gave up 2 bases and V 4 bases, and 3 bases lay outside the gene matches. CDR3 bases: TGTGCCAGCAGCGAGGGACAGCCCTACGAGCAGTACTTC. It encodes CASSEGQPYEQYF.

CDR3 sequence reads: CASSQPILRRFPEQYF. The CDR3 DNA sequence: TGCGCCAGCAGCCAACCTATCCTCCGGAGATTCCCCGAGCAGTACTTC. The V call is TRBV4-1, the J call TRBJ2-7, with D hard to call. Trimming removed 2 bases at V and 6 bases at J, with 20 bases between. The CDR3 loop spans 16 amino acids. The germline V gene has CDR1 MGHRA and CDR2 YSYEKL.

The chain is built from TRBV14 and TRBJ2-7, with TRBD2 as a possible D gene (6 bases). CDR3 length: 14 amino acids. Germline V gives CDR1 SGHDN, CDR2 FVKESK. V was trimmed by 4 bases and J by 3 bases, leaving 13 bases between them. CDR3 in DNA: TGTGCCAGCAGCCCGTCGGGGGATTACTACGAGCAGTACTTC. Translation: CASSPSGDYYEQYF.

The chain joins TRBV10-2 to TRBJ1-1, with D possibly matching TRBD1 (5 bases). There are 10 residues in the CDR3. Germline V gene data show CDR1 as WSHSY and CDR2 as SAAADI. V was trimmed by 3 bases and J by 11 bases, leaving 7 bases between them. CDR3 amino acids: CASSDRVAFF. CDR3 coding DNA: TGCGCCAGCAGTGACAGGGTGGCTTTCTTT.